The 27 T cell receptor beta chains reported below all come from one sample, sequenced in a study of blood T cell repertoires in COVID-19. TCRdb keeps only in-frame clones here, not all; method: immunoSEQ multiplex PCR. The sample holds under 150,000 clones, almost 90% seen once. Sequenced input: peripheral blood. Receptor source: a man aged 45-65 years with active or convalescent COVID-19.

The V call is TRBV19, the J call TRBJ1-2; the match to TRBD1 covers 7 bases. CDR1 and CDR2 from the germline V gene are LNHDA and SQIVND (reference sequence). Trimming at V came to 6 bases and at J to 4 bases, leaving 5 bases not matched to a gene. This CDR3 has 13 amino acids. The CDR3 loop reads CASSRQGPYGYTF. In DNA, the CDR3 is TGTGCCAGTAGCAGACAGGGACCCTATGGCTACACCTTC.

CDR3 loop: CASSNDRGDLAGSGANVLTF. In DNA form, the CDR3 reads TGTGCCAGTAGTAACGACAGGGGCGATCTAGCTGGCTCTGGGGCCAACGTCCTGACTTTC. The chain employs TRBV19 and TRBJ2-6, with 8 bases fitting TRBD1. Germline loops: CDR1 LNHDA, CDR2 SQIVND (reference sequence). The CDR3 totals 20 residues. V dropped 4 bases and J dropped 0; count of bases not matched to a gene: 14.

The chain couples TRBV27 to TRBJ2-2, with 12 bases aligning to TRBD1. Trimming took 5 bases from V and 5 from J; bases not matched to a gene: 12. Germline CDR1 and CDR2: MNHEY and SMNVEV (reference sequence). The CDR3 length is 18 residues. The CDR3 nucleotides are TGTGCCAGCAGTAAAACCGCCGGGACAGGGGGCTTTACCGGGGAGCTGTTTTTT. It encodes CASSKTAGTGGFTGELFF.

In this sample, this clone turned up once. The chain links TRBV27 to TRBJ1-2, with D unclear. Trimming took off 3 bases at V and 0 bases at J, with 11 bases between the two ends. Germline assignment: CDR1 MNHEY and CDR2 SMNVEV (reference sequence). The CDR3 is 15 residues long. The CDR3 is CASSFSLLANYGYTF. For the CDR3, the DNA is TGTGCCAGCAGTTTTAGTCTGTTAGCTAACTATGGCTACACCTTC.

V and J are TRBV5-1 and TRBJ2-1; 12 nucleotides align to TRBD1. CDR1 is SGHRS and CDR2 is YFSETQ in the germline V gene. The CDR3 extends over 15 amino acids. Trimming took 2 bases from V and 6 from J; bases not matched to a gene: 3. CDR3 sequence (DNA): TGCGCCAGCAGCTTCCGGGACAGGGGGCTCAATGAGCAGTTCTTC. This translates into CASSFRDRGLNEQFF.

The genes are TRBV6-5 and TRBJ1-2, with 9 bases aligning to TRBD1. The ends lost 2 bases at V and 4 bases at J; junction bases unmatched: 2. In germline, CDR1 is MNHEY, CDR2 SVGAGI. CDR3 length: 14 amino acids. The CDR3 reads CASSYGQGSYGYTF. The CDR3 DNA follows: TGTGCCAGCAGTTACGGACAGGGGAGCTATGGCTACACCTTC.

This clone was detected once. This chain connects TRBV24-1 to TRBJ2-7; TRBD2 matches 10 bases. The junction had 6 bases not matched to a gene; V was cut back by 9 bases and J by 2 bases. This CDR3 spans 14 amino acids. The germline V gene has CDR1 KGHDR and CDR2 SFDVKD. The CDR3 sequence: CATFGLADTYEQYF. Written as DNA, the CDR3 is TGTGCCACCTTTGGACTAGCGGATACCTACGAGCAGTACTTC.

The chain carries TRBV6-1 and TRBJ1-6; possibly TRBD1 for D (5 bases). Between the trimmed V and J ends, which lost 3 bases and 5 bases, there was a span of 11 bases. The CDR3 is 15 residues long. Looked up from germline, CDR1 is MNHNS and CDR2 is SASEGT. The CDR3 sequence is CASSDRGPHNSPLHF. DNA for the CDR3: TGTGCCAGCAGTGATAGGGGTCCGCATAATTCACCCCTCCACTTT.

The chain has TRBV27 and TRBJ1-1; D is ambiguous. Per germline, CDR1 MNHEY and CDR2 SMNVEV (reference sequence). The V end lost 2 bases, the J end lost 5 bases, and 9 bases lay between the germline ends. The CDR3 loop spans 13 amino acids. The CDR3 spells CASSLMAVTEAFF. CDR3 nucleotides: TGTGCCAGCAGTTTAATGGCAGTTACTGAAGCTTTCTTT.

This chain connects TRBV6-5 to TRBJ2-2, with D perhaps matching TRBD1 (6 bases). With 3 bases removed from V and 5 bases from J, the gap between germline ends came to 13 bases. CDR3 length equals 15 residues. Germline values: CDR1 MNHEY, CDR2 SVGAGI. Here the CDR3 reads CASSYTGQSTGELFF. The CDR3 nucleotides read TGTGCCAGCAGTTATACGGGACAATCTACCGGGGAGCTGTTTTTT.

This clone has only a few counts. The chain couples TRBV6-5 to TRBJ1-1; possibly TRBD1 for D (6 bases). Germline-derived CDR1 and CDR2 are MNHEY and SVGAGI. The CDR3 runs 12 residues. V dropped 7 bases and J dropped 5 bases, with 11 bases sitting between them. The CDR3 region has the DNA TGTGCCAGCACCTACAGGGCGACTGAAGCTTTCTTT. Translation gives CASTYRATEAFF.

The table lists this clone with a count of one. The sample holds other DNA sequences that translate to the same CDR3. The CDR3 DNA reads as TGTGCCAGTAGTAGACTAGCGGGAGACTACGAGCAGTACTTC. Translated: CASSRLAGDYEQYF. The V and J genes are TRBV19 and TRBJ2-7, with 12 positions matching TRBD2. This CDR3 spans 14 amino acids. CDR1 and CDR2 (germline): LNHDA, SQIVND (reference sequence). V lost 4 bases to trimming and J lost 3 bases; unmatched junction nucleotides: 1.

The V call is TRBV18, the J call TRBJ1-1; possible D gene TRBD1, 5 bases. V lost 5 bases to trimming and J lost 1 base, with 8 bases between them. The CDR3 is 13 amino acids. The germline V gene has CDR1 KGHSH and CDR2 LQKENI. The CDR3 protein is CASSSGENTEAFF. CDR3 sequence (DNA): TGTGCCAGCTCATCGGGGGAGAACACTGAAGCTTTCTTT. The variable domain in full, with the rest retrieved from reference TRBV18 and TRBJ1-1, is NAGVMQNPRHLVRRRGQEARLRCSPMKGHSHVYWYRQLPEEGLKFMVYLQKENIIDESGMPKERFSAEFPKEGPSILRIQQVVRGDSAAYFCASSSGENTEAFFGQGTRLTVV.

The rearrangement uses TRBV24-1 and TRBJ2-5; 8 bases agree with TRBD2. V shed 4 bases, J shed 3 bases, and the junction held 3 bases outside the gene matches. The CDR3 length is 14 residues. Germline assignment: CDR1 KGHDR and CDR2 SFDVKD. Here the CDR3 reads CATSETSGKETQYF. Here the CDR3 DNA reads TGTGCCACCAGTGAAACTAGCGGTAAAGAGACCCAGTACTTC.

The chain employs TRBV30 and TRBJ1-2; no clear D gene. The CDR3 has 17 amino acids. CDR1 is GTSNPN and CDR2 is SVGIG in the germline V gene (reference sequence). V was pared by 5 bases and J by 4 bases, with 26 bases between. The CDR3 DNA follows: TGTGCCTGGTTTTCAAGAGGGTCTAACAAGTATATCTATGGCTACACCTTC. Translating gives CAWFSRGSNKYIYGYTF.

The V gene is TRBV9, the J gene TRBJ2-1; TRBD1 agrees at 12 bases. Trimming at V came to 4 bases and at J to 3 bases, leaving 2 bases not matched to a gene. The CDR3 runs to 15 residues. Germline CDR1 and CDR2: SGDLS and YYNGEE. CDR3 region: CASSRDRGHYNEQFF. In nucleotides, the CDR3 is TGTGCCAGCAGCAGGGACAGGGGGCACTACAATGAGCAGTTCTTC.

This clone was counted only a few times. The genes are TRBV12-3 or TRBV12-4 and TRBJ2-7, with D possibly being TRBD2 (5 bases). Trimming left V 8 bases short and J 3 bases short, with 14 bases between. This CDR3 is 13 amino acids long. CDR3 residues: CASARGSGYEQYF. As DNA, the CDR3 is TGTGCCAGCGCCCGAGGGTCTGGCTACGAGCAGTACTTC.

J is TRBJ2-2 and V is TRBV7-2; 13 nucleotides agree with TRBD2. CDR3 length equals 16 residues. Germline V gene sequence: CDR1 SGHTA, CDR2 FQGNSA. V lost 3 bases and J lost 7; bases outside the gene matches: 5. CDR3 amino acids: CASSFGLAGARGELFF. DNA for the CDR3: TGTGCCAGCAGCTTCGGACTAGCGGGAGCACGCGGGGAGCTGTTTTTT.

The chain carries TRBV27 and TRBJ1-1, with D unresolved. The germline gives CDR1 MNHEY, CDR2 SMNVEV (reference sequence). The CDR3 is 13 residues long. Trimming stripped 5 bases from V and 4 bases from J, with 11 bases between. CDR3 nucleotides: TGTGCCAGCAGTAGGGAGGGTGGCACTGAAGCTTTCTTT. Its protein is CASSREGGTEAFF.

This chain uses TRBV28 with TRBJ1-2, with TRBD1 as a possible D gene (6 bases). Germline V gene sequence: CDR1 MDHEN, CDR2 SYDVKM. Trimming left V 3 bases short and J 7 bases short, with 18 bases between. This CDR3 is 15 amino acids long. This chain's CDR3 is CASSFGRGAQSGYTF. CDR3 DNA sequence: TGTGCCAGCAGTTTTGGGAGGGGGGCGCAGAGTGGCTACACCTTC.

V usage is TRBV9 and J usage is TRBJ2-2, with TRBD1 matching over 7 bases. CDR1 is SGDLS and CDR2 is YYNGEE in the germline V gene. The CDR3 totals 15 residues. Trimming cost V 2 bases and J 0 bases; bases outside gene matches: 1. The CDR3 DNA is TGTGCCAGCAGCGTGGGACAGTCGAACACCGGGGAGCTGTTTTTT. Its protein product is CASSVGQSNTGELFF.

This chain joins TRBV7-6 and TRBJ2-7; TRBD2 agrees at 9 bases. V shed 2 bases, J shed 7 bases, and the junction held 15 bases outside the gene matches. This CDR3 has 17 amino acids. Germline V CDR1 and CDR2: SGHVS, FNYEAQ. The CDR3: CASSLIAEAGGPEEQYF. The CDR3 DNA reads as TGTGCCAGCAGCTTAATCGCCGAGGCGGGAGGGCCAGAGGAGCAGTACTTC.

The genes are TRBV28 and TRBJ1-5, with TRBD1 matching over 7 bases. The CDR3 has 14 amino acids. V gave up 6 bases and J gave up 6 bases; unmatched junction bases: 8. The V gene's germline CDR1 is MDHEN and CDR2 SYDVKM. The CDR3: CASRRETGLQPQHF. The CDR3 DNA follows: TGTGCCAGCAGACGAGAGACAGGGCTTCAGCCCCAGCATTTT.

The chain joins TRBV7-8 to TRBJ1-2; D is unresolved. V lost 1 base and J 7 bases, leaving 16 bases between the germline ends. The CDR3 is made up of 15 amino acids. Germline V CDR1 and CDR2: SGHVS, FQNEAQ. This chain's CDR3 is CASSLGGIVGSGYTF. In nucleotides, the CDR3 is TGTGCCAGCAGCTTAGGGGGAATAGTAGGGAGTGGCTACACCTTC.

The V and J genes are TRBV5-4 and TRBJ2-3, with 8 positions matching TRBD1. Germline V CDR1 and CDR2: SGHNT, YYREEE (reference sequence). V was clipped by 2 bases and J by 4 bases; unmatched bases: 0. This CDR3 is 13 amino acids long. CDR3 protein: CASSLQGADTQYF. Written as DNA, the CDR3 is TGTGCCAGCAGCTTACAGGGGGCAGATACGCAGTATTTT. Based on the CDR3 plus reference TRBV5-4 and TRBJ2-3, the full variable domain is ETGVTQSPTHLIKTRGQQVTLRCSSQSGHNTVSWYQQALGQGPQFIFQYYREEENGRGNFPPRFSGLQFPNYSSELNVNALELDDSALYLCASSLQGADTQYFGPGTRLTVL.

The chain couples TRBV29-1 to TRBJ1-2; the match to TRBD1 covers 10 bases. Trimming at V came to 6 bases and at J to 3 bases, leaving 13 bases not matched to a gene. This CDR3 comprises 16 residues. CDR1 is SQVTM, CDR2 ANQGSEA, per germline. The CDR3: CSVVPRGQGMDYGYTF. The CDR3 DNA sequence: TGCAGCGTCGTACCGCGGGGACAGGGGATGGACTATGGCTACACCTTC.

This clone was seen a single time. The genes are TRBV6-5 and TRBJ1-1, with D possibly TRBD1 on 6 matching bases. Germline V lookup: CDR1 MNHEY, CDR2 SVGAGI. Trimming pared 7 bases from V and 2 bases from J, leaving 14 bases between. The CDR3 sequence is 14 residues long. CDR3 sequence reads: CASMVDRINTEAFF. DNA of the CDR3: TGTGCCAGCATGGTTGACAGGATTAACACTGAAGCTTTCTTT.